This TCR beta chain was identified in a study of OX40 agonist ivuxolimab in advanced cancers. With V trimmed by 5 bases and J by 4 bases, 4 bases remained unmatched. CDR1 is MNHEY and CDR2 is SMNVEV in the germline V gene (reference sequence). This CDR3 spans 15 amino acids. TCRdb's table, derived via immunoSEQ multiplex PCR, lists solely in-frame clones and lacks some. The sample consists of 90,000 or so clones, 90% to 95% of them appearing once. This chain uses TRBV27 with TRBJ2-5, with 13 bases identical to TRBD2. The TCR sequence derives from an adult with an advanced solid tumor such as melanoma, head and neck, liver or kidney cancer. The sample in question was CD4+ or CD8+ T cells sorted from blood, obtained in a trial of the OX40 agonist ivuxolimab. For the CDR3, the DNA is TGTGCCAGCAGTGACGGACTAGCGGGAGCAGAGACCCAGTACTTC. It codes for CASSDGLAGAETQYF.